This TCR beta chain emerged from a study of T-cell reconstitution after alpha-beta-depleted transplantation in children. The study's findings and limits: By one year post-transplant, T-cell counts and diversity largely arose from T cells that were newly produced. The study reportedly traced alpha-beta T cells about two months after transplant to several hundred expanded graft clones. TCRbeta diversity was high at day 60 in some patients (a result of surviving recipient T cells and thymic progenitors).

Preparation of the TCRbeta library involved a method that used unique molecular identifiers. TCRdb reanalysed the PCR reads using MiXCR and keeps one entry per CDR3 protein. This table holds around 450,000 distinct CDR3 sequences, approximately 41% found once. CDR1 and CDR2 from the germline V gene are SQVTM and ANQGSEA. This CDR3 has 13 amino acids. J lost 2 bases, V lost 6 bases, and 5 bases had no gene match. This clonotype has a count of ten or more. Its matching antigen is unknown. The starting material was PBMCs, obtained before TCRalphabeta/CD19-depleted stem cell transplant. V gene TRBV29-1 combines with J gene TRBJ2-3, with 7 bases aligning to TRBD2. This clonotype was obtained from a girl aged 2 to 9 with aplastic anemia, due to receive a stem cell transplant. Here the CDR3 DNA reads TGCAGCGTAGAAAGCGGGAACACAGATACGCAGTATTTT. Translation gives CSVESGNTDTQYF.